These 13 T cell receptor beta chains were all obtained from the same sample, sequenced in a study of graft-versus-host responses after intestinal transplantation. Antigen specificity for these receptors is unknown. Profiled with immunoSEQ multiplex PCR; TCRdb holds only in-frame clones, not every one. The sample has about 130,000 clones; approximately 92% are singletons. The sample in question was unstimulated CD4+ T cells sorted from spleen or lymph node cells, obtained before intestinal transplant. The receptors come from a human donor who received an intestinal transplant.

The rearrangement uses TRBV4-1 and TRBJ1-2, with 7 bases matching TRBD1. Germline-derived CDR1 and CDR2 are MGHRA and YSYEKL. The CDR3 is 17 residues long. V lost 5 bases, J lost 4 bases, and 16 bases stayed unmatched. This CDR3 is CASSAPGQFPRGYGYTF. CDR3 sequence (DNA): TGCGCCAGCAGCGCGCCGGGACAGTTCCCCAGGGGCTATGGCTACACCTTC.

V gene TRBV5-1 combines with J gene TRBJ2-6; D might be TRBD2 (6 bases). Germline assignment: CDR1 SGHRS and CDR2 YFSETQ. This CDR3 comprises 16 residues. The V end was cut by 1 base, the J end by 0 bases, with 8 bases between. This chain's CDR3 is CASSLLGGSGANVLTF. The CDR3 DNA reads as TGCGCCAGCAGCTTGCTGGGAGGCTCTGGGGCCAACGTCCTGACTTTC.

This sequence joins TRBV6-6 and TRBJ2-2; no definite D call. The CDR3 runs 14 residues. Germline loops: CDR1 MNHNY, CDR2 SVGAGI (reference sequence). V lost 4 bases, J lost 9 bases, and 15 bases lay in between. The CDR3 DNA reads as TGTGCCAGCAGTTCCACTACGCGGCCGTGGGAGCTGTTTTTT. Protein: CASSSTTRPWELFF.

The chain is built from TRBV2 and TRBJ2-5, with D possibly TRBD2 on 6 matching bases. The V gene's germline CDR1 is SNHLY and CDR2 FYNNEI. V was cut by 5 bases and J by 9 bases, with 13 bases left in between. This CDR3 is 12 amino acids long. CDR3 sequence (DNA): TGTGCCAGCAGTTTCTTGGGACTGCCCCAGTACTTC. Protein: CASSFLGLPQYF.

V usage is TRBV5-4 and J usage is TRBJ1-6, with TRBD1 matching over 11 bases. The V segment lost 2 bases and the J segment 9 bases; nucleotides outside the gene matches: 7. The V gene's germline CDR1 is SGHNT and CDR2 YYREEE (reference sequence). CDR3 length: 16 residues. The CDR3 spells CASSLDGQGAVSPLHF. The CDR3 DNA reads TGTGCCAGCAGCTTAGATGGACAGGGGGCTGTTTCACCCCTCCACTTT.

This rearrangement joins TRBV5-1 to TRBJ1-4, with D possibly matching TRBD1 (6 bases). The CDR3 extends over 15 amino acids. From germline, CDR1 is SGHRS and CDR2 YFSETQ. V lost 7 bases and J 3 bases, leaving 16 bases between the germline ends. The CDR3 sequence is CASAIRGGPNEKLFF. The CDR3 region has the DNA TGCGCCAGCGCCATTAGAGGGGGACCTAATGAAAAACTGTTTTTT.

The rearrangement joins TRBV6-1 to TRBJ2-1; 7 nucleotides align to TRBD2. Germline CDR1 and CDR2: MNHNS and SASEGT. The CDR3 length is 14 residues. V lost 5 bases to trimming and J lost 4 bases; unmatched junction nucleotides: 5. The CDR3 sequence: CASSYGRGYNEQFF. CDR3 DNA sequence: TGTGCCAGCAGTTATGGGCGGGGGTACAATGAGCAGTTCTTC.

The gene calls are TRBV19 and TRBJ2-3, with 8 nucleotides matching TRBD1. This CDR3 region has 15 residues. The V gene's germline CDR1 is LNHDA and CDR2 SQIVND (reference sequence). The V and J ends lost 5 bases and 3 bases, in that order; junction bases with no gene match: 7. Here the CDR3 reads CASSRTGGNTDTQYF. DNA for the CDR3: TGTGCCAGTAGTCGTACAGGGGGGAATACAGATACGCAGTATTTT.

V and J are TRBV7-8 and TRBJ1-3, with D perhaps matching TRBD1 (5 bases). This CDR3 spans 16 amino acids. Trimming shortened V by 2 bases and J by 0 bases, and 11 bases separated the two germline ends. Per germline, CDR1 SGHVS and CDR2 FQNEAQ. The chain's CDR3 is CASSLQGAASGNTIYF. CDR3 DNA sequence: TGTGCCAGCAGCTTACAGGGAGCAGCCTCTGGAAACACCATATATTTT.

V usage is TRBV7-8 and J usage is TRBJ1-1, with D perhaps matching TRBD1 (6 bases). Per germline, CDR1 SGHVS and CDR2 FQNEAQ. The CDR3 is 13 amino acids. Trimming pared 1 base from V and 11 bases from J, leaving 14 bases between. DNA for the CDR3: TGTGCCAGCAGCTTAGAGGGGGGCGTCGTTGCTTTCTTT. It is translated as CASSLEGGVVAFF.

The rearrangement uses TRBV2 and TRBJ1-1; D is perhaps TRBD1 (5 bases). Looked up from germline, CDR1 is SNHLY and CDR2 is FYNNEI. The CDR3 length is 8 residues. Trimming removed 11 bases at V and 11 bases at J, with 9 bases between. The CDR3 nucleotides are TGTGCCGGGGGGTCGGCTTTCTTT. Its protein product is CAGGSAFF.

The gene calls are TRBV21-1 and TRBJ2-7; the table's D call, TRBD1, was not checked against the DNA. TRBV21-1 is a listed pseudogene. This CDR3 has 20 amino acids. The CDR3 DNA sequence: TGTGCCAGCAGCAAAAGGTCGGGACAAGGTGGGGGAACCGACTCCTACGAGCAGTACTTC. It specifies CASSKRSGQGGGTDSYEQYF.

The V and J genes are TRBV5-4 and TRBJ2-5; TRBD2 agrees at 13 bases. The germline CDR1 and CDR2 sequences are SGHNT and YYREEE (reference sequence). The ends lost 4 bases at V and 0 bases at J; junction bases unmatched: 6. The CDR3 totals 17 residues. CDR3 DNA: TGTGCCAGCAGCCGACCGACTAGCGGGGGGTACCAAGAGACCCAGTACTTC. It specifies CASSRPTSGGYQETQYF.